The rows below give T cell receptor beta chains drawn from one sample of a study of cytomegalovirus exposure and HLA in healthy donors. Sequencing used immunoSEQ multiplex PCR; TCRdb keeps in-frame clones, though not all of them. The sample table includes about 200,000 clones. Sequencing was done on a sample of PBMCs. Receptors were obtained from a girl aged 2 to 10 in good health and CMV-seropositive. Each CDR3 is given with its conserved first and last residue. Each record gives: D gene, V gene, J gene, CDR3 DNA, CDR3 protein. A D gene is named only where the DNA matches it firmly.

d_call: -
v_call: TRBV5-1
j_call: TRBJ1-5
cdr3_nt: TGCGCCAGCAGCTCGGGACTCAGCAATCAGCCCCAGCATTTT
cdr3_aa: CASSSGLSNQPQHF

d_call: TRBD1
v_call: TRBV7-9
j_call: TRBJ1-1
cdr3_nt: TGTGCCAGCAGCTTTTTGGGACAGGGAGTTATGAACACTGAAGCTTTCTTT
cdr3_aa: CASSFLGQGVMNTEAFF

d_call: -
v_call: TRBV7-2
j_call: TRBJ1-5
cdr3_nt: TGTGCCAGCAGCTCCGTTCAGGGGAACAATCAGCCCCAGCATTTT
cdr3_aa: CASSSVQGNNQPQHF

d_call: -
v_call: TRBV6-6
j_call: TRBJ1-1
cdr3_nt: TGTGCCAGCAGTAAAAGCACCGAGAACACTGAAGCTTTCTTT
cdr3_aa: CASSKSTENTEAFF

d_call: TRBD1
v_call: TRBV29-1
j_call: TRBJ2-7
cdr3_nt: TGCAGCGTTGCCCCCGGGACAGGGGGCGACGAGCAGTACTTC
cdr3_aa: CSVAPGTGGDEQYF

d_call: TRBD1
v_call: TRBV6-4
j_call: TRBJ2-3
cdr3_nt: TGTGCCAGCAGTGACCGGACAGGGGCAGATACGCAGTATTTT
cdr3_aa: CASSDRTGADTQYF

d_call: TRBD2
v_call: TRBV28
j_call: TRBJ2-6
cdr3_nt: TGTGCCAGCAGTTCGGCGGGGGACTCTGGGGCCAACGTCCTGACTTTC
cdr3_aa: CASSSAGDSGANVLTF

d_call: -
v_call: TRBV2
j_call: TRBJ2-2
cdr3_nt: TGTGCCGACCGGACAGATATTACCGGGGAGCTGTTTTTT
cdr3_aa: CADRTDITGELFF

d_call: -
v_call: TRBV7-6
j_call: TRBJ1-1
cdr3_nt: TGTGCCAGCAGCTTAGCAATAAACACTGAAGCTTTCTTT
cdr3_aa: CASSLAINTEAFF

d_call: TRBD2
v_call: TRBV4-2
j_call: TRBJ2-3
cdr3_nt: TGTGCCAGCAGCCCGGGGGACGGGACTAGCCATACCGATACGCAGTATTTT
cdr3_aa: CASSPGDGTSHTDTQYF

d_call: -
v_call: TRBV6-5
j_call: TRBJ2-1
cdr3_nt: TGTGCCAGCAGTTACCTAGGTGTAAATGAGCAGTTCTTC
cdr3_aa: CASSYLGVNEQFF

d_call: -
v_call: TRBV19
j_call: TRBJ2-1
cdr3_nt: TGTGCCAGTAGTTTCCCCCCTTATGAGCAGTTCTTC
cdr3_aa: CASSFPPYEQFF

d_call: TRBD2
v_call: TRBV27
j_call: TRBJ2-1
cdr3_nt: TGTGCCAGCAGCCGCGGGACTAGCGGTTACAATGAGCAGTTCTTC
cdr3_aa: CASSRGTSGYNEQFF

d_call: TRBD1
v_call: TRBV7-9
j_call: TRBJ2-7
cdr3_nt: TGTGCCAGCAGCCCCGGATTGGGGACAGGGACCCACGAGCAGTACTTC
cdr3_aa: CASSPGLGTGTHEQYF

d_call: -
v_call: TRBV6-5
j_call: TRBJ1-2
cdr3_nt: TGTGCCAGCAGCCTTGGACAGAGCTATGGCTACACCTTC
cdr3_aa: CASSLGQSYGYTF

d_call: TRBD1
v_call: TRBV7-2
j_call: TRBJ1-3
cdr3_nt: TGTGCCAGCAGCGGGCCGGGGACAGGGGGAAACACCATATATTTT
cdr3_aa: CASSGPGTGGNTIYF

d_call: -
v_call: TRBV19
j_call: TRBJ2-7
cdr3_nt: TGTGCCAGTAGTATTGTGGGCCAGGGGATGGCCTACGAGCAGTACTTC
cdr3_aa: CASSIVGQGMAYEQYF

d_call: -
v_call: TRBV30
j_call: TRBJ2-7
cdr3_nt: TGTGCCTGGACGGGTAATGGCGGGGAGCAGTACTTC
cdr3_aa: CAWTGNGGEQYF

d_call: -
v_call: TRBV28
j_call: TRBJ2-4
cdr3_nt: TGTGCCAGCAGTTTATACCAGGGGTCGGCCAAAAACATTCAGTACTTC
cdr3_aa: CASSLYQGSAKNIQYF

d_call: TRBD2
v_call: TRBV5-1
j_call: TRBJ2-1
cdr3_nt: TGCGCCAGCAGCTTGGTTTCTAGCGGGATGAATGAGCAGTTCTTC
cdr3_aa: CASSLVSSGMNEQFF

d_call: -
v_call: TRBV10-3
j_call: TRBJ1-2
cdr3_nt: TGTGCCATCAGTGAGACCTCAGTTCCCGCTAACTATGGCTACACCTTC
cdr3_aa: CAISETSVPANYGYTF

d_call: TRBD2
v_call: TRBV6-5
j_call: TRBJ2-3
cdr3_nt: TGTGCCAGCAGTTACGGGACTAGCGGAAGCACAGATACGCAGTATTTT
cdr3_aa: CASSYGTSGSTDTQYF

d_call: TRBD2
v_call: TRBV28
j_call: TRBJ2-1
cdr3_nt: TGTGCCAGCAGTTTACTCCAACTAGCGGGAGGTCCCAATGAGCAGTTCTTC
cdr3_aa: CASSLLQLAGGPNEQFF

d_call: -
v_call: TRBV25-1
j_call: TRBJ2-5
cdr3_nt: TGTGCCAGCAGTGCGGCCGGCGGGACCGACCAGGAGACCCAGTACTTC
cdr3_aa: CASSAAGGTDQETQYF

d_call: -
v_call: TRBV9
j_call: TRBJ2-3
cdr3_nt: TGTGCCAGCAGCGGACGGGACATTGGGGCCTCTGATACGCAGTATTTT
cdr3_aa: CASSGRDIGASDTQYF

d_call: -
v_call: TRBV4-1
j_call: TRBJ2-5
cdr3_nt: TGCGCCAGCAGCCAAGGGGGCAGGCCCTTCCAAGAGACCCAGTACTTC
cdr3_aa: CASSQGGRPFQETQYF

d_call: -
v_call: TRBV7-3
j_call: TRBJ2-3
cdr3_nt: TGTGCCAGCAGCGAAAGCAGGGGGGCTACAGATACGCAGTATTTT
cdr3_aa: CASSESRGATDTQYF

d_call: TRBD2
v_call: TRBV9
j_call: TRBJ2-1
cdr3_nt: TGTGCCAGCAGCGTAAATAGCGGGGAGAGCTCCTTTTCCTACAATGAGCAGTTCTTC
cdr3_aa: CASSVNSGESSFSYNEQFF

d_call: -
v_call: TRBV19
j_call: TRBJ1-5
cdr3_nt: TGTGCATCTCAAAGCGGGGAAGCGGGCAATCAGCCCCAGCATTTT
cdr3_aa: CASQSGEAGNQPQHF

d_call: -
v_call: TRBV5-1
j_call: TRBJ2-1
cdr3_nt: TGCGCCAGCAGCCACACCCAGGGGTCTGAATCCAATGAGCAGTTCTTC
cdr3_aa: CASSHTQGSESNEQFF

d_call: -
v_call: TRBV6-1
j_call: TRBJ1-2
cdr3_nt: TGTGCCAGCAGGGACGGGGATTCCTATGGCTACACCTTC
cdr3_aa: CASRDGDSYGYTF

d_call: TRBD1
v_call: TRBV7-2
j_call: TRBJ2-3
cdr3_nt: TGTGCCAGCAGCAAGGGACAGACAAAAACAGATACGCAGTATTTT
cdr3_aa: CASSKGQTKTDTQYF

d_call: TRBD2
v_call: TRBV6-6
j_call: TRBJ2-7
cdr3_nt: TGTGCCAGCACCTCTAGCGGGAGGGCCGATTACTACGAGCAGTACTTC
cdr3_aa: CASTSSGRADYYEQYF

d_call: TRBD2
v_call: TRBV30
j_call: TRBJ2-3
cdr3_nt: TGTGGAGGTCTAGCGGGAGTCACAGATACGCAGTATTTT
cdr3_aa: CGGLAGVTDTQYF

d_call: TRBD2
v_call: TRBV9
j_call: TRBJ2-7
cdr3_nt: TGTGCCAGCAGCGTAGGCTCTAGCGGGAGCTACGAGCAGTACTTC
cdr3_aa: CASSVGSSGSYEQYF